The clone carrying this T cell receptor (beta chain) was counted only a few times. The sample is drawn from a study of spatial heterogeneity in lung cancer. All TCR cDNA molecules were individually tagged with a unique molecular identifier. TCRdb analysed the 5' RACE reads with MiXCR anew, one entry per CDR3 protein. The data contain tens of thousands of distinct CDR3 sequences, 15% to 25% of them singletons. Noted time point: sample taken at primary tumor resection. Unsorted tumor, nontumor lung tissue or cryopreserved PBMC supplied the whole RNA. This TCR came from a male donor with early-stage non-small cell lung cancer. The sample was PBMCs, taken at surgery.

The CDR3 loop reads CSAWQGFLETQYF. The DNA for the CDR3 is TGCAGTGCTTGGCAGGGGTTCCTAGAGACCCAGTACTTC. The V call is TRBV20-1, the J call TRBJ2-5; TRBD1 is a possible D gene (6 bases). Germline loops: CDR1 DFQATT, CDR2 SNEGSKA (reference sequence). This CDR3 spans 13 amino acids. Trimming shortened V by 5 bases and J by 4 bases, and 14 bases separated the two germline ends.